One T cell receptor beta chain is described in this entry. Antigen: not known. Germline V gene lookup returns CDR1 SNHLY and CDR2 FYNNEI. There are 15 residues in the CDR3. The J segment lost 1 base and the V segment lost 6 bases, leaving 3 bases of the junction unmatched. The data are from a study of vaccination and CD4 T cells after COVID-19. Treatment in this sample: approximately 9-day PBMC culture with coronavirus spike peptide pools or control peptides (ViraFEST assay). CD4+ T-cell collection from the unexposed donor predated the COVID-19 pandemic (2011-2018). Oncomine TCR Beta short-read sequencing was applied to DNA from cultured CD4+ T cells. TCRdb used MiXCR to reprocess the PCR reads, holding one entry per CDR3 protein. The top ten clones hold roughly a fifth of a sample with roughly 8,100 distinct CDR3 sequences, roughly 40% of them seen once.

The V gene is TRBV2, the J gene TRBJ1-5; 10 bases map to TRBD1. The sequencing input was CD4+ T cells from blood, cultured in vitro. The receptor was derived from a human donor in good health. The CDR3 protein is CASRGTGDSNQPQHF. In DNA, the CDR3 is TGTGCCAGCAGGGGGACAGGGGACAGCAATCAGCCCCAGCATTTT.